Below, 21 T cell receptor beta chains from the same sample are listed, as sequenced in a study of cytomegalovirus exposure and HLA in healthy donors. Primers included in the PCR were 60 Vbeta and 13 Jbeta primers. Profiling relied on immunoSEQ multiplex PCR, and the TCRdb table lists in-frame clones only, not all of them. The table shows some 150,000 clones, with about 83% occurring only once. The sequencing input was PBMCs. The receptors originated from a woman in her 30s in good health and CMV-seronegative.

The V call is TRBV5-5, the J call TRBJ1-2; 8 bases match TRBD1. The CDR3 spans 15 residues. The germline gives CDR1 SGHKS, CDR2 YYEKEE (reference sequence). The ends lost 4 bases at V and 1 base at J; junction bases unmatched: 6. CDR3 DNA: TGTGCCAGCAGCACGGGACAGGCGATTAACTATGGCTACACCTTC. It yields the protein CASSTGQAINYGYTF. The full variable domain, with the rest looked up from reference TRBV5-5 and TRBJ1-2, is DAGVTQSPTHLIKTRGQQVTLRCSPISGHKSVSWYQQVLGQGPQFIFQYYEKEERGRGNFPDRFSARQFPNYSSELNVNALLLGDSALYLCASSTGQAINYGYTFGSGTRLTVV.

This CDR3 reads CASSVRHFETQYF. The CDR3 nucleotides read TGTGCCAGCAGCGTACGACATTTTGAGACCCAGTACTTC. The genes are TRBV9 and TRBJ2-5, with D hard to call. Between the trimmed V and J ends, which lost 1 base and 5 bases, there was a span of 9 bases. The CDR3 has 13 amino acids. Germline V gives CDR1 SGDLS, CDR2 YYNGEE.

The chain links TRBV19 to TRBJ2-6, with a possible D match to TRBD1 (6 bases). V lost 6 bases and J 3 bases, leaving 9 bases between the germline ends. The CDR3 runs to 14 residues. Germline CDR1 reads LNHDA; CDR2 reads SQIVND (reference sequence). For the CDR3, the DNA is TGTGCCAGTAGCAGGGGCGGTGGGGCCAACGTCCTGACTTTC. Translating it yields CASSRGGGANVLTF.

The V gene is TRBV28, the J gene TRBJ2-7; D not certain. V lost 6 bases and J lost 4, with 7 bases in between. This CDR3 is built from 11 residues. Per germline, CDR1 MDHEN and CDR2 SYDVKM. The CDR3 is CASSLTYEQYF. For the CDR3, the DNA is TGTGCCAGCAGCCTAACTTACGAGCAGTACTTC.

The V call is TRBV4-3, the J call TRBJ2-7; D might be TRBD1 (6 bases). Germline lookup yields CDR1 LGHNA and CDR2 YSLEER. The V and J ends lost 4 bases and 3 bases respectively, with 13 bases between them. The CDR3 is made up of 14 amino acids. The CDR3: CASSPGQWNYEQYF. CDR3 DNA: TGCGCCAGCAGCCCCGGACAGTGGAACTACGAGCAGTACTTC.

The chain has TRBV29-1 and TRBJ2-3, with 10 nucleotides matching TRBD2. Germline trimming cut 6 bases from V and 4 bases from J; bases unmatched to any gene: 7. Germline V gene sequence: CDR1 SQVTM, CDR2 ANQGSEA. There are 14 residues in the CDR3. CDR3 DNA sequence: TGCAGCGTGGACCGACTAGCGGGTGCAGATACGCAGTATTTT. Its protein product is CSVDRLAGADTQYF.

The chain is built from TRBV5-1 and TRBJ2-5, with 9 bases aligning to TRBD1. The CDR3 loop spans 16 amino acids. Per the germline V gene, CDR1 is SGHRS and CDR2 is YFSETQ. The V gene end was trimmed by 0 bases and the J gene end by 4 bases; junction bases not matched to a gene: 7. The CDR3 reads CASSLGPGQGGETQYF. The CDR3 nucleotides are TGCGCCAGCAGCTTGGGGCCGGGACAGGGTGGAGAGACCCAGTACTTC.

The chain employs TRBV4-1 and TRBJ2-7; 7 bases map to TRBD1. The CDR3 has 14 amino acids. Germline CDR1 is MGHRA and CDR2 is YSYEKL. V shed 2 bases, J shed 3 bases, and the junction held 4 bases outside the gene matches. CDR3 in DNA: TGCGCCAGCAGCCAACCTGACAGGGTCTACGAGCAGTACTTC. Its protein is CASSQPDRVYEQYF.

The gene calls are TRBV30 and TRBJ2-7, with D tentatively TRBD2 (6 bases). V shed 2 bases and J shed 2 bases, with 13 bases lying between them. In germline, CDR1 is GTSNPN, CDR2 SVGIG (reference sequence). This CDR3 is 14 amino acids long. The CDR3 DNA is TGTGCCTGGAGTAAGAGCGGGTCGACCTACGAGCAGTACTTC. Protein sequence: CAWSKSGSTYEQYF.

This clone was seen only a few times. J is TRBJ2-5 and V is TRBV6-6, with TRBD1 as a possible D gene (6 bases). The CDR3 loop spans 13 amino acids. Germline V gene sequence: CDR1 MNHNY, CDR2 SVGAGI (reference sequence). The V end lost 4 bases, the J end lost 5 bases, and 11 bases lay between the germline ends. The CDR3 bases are TGTGCCAGCAGTTCCAGGGGCCGGGAGACCCAGTACTTC. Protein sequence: CASSSRGRETQYF.

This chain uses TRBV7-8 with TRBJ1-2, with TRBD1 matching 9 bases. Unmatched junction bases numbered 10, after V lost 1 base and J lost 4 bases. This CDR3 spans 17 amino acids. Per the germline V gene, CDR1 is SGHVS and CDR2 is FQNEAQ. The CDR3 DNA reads TGTGCCAGCAGCTTAGGAATAGGGGGACAGGGCGCCTATGGCTACACCTTC. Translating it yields CASSLGIGGQGAYGYTF.

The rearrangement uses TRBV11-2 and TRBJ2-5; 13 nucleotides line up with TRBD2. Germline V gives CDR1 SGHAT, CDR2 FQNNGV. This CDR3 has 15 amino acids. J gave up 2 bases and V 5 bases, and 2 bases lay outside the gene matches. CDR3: CASSTTSGGQETQYF. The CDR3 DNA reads TGTGCCAGCAGCACGACTAGCGGGGGGCAAGAGACCCAGTACTTC.

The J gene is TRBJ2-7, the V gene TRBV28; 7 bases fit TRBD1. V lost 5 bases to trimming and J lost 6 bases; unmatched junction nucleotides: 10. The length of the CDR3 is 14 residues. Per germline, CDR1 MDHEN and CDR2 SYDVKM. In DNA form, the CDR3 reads TGTGCCAGCAGTGTCACAGGGGTGGGCCCCGAGCAGTACTTC. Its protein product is CASSVTGVGPEQYF.

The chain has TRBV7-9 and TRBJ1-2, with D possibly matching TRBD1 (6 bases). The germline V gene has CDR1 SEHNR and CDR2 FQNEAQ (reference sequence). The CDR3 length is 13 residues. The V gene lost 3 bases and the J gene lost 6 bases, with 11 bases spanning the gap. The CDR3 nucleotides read TGTGCCAGCAGCTTTAGGCCAGGGGATGGCTACACCTTC. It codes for CASSFRPGDGYTF.

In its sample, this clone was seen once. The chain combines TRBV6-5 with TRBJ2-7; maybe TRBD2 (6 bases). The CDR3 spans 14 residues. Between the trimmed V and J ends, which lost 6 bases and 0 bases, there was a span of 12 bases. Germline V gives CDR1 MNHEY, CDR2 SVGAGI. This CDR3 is CASRLAPFSYEQYF. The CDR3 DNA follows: TGTGCCAGCAGACTAGCCCCCTTCTCCTACGAGCAGTACTTC.

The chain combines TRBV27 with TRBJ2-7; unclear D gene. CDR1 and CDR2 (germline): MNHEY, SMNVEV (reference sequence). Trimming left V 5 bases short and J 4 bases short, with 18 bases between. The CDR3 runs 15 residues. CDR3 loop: CASSAYLTGLYEQYF. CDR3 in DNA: TGTGCCAGCAGTGCTTACTTAACTGGGCTGTACGAGCAGTACTTC.

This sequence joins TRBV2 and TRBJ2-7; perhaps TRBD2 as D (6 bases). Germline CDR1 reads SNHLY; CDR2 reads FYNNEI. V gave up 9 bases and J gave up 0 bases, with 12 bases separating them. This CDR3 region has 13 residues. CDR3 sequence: CARAGRSSYEQYF. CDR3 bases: TGTGCCAGGGCGGGACGGAGCTCCTACGAGCAGTACTTC.

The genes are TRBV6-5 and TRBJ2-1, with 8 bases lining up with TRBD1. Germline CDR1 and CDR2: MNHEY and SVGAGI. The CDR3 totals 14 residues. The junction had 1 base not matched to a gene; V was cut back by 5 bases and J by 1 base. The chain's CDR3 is CASSNRGSYNEQFF. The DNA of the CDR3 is TGTGCCAGCAGTAACAGGGGGTCCTACAATGAGCAGTTCTTC.

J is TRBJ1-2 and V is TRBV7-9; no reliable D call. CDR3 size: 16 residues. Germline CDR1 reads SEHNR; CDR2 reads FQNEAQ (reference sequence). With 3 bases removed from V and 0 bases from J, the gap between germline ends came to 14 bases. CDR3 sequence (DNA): TGTGCCAGCAGCTTTACCCCGGTCCCCCCTAACTATGGCTACACCTTC. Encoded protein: CASSFTPVPPNYGYTF.

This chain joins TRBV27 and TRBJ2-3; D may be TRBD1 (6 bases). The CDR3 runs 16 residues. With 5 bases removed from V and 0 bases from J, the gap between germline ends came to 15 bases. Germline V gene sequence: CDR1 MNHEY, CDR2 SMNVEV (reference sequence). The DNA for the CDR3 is TGTGCCAGCAGTCTAAGAACAGGGATCAGCACAGATACGCAGTATTTT. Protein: CASSLRTGISTDTQYF.

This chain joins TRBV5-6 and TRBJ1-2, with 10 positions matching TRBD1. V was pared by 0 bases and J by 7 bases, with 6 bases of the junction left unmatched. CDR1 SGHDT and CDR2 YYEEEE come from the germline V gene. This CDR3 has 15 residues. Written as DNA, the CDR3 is TGTGCCAGCAGCTTGGTATGGGACAGGGGTGCTGGCTACACCTTC. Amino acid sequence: CASSLVWDRGAGYTF.